This is a list of T cell receptor beta chains from one sample in a study of lymphopenia after photon versus proton radiotherapy. Profiling relied on immunoSEQ multiplex PCR, and the TCRdb table lists in-frame clones only, not all of them. The sample lists roughly 25,000 clones, roughly 90% occurring once. The source material was peripheral blood, sampled from a patient treated with photon-based radiotherapy. The receptors originated from a woman in her forties or fifties with cholangiocarcinoma. The CDR3 runs from the conserved cysteine through the conserved F or W. A D gene is named only where the DNA matches it firmly. Size values are once, few and many counts, or a class for expanded clones, and some rows have none.

clone size	V gene	D gene	CDR3 length	J gene	CDR3 DNA	CDR3 protein
-	TRBV30	TRBD1	14	TRBJ1-4	TGTGCCTGGAGTGAGGACAGGGGTAATGAAAAACTGTTTTTT	CAWSEDRGNEKLFF
-	TRBV30	-	14	TRBJ1-1	TGTGCCCTCCGGGGGCAGGTGGCAAAAGGGCAAGCTTTCTTT	CALRGQVAKGQAFF
-	TRBV9	-	13	TRBJ1-1	TGTGCCAGCAGCGTAGATGGCCACACTGAAGCTTTCTTT	CASSVDGHTEAFF
-	TRBV7-9	-	11	TRBJ1-1	TGTGCCAGCAGCTTATTAACTGAAGCTTTCTTT	CASSLLTEAFF
-	TRBV4-1	-	14	TRBJ1-1	TGCGCCAGCAGCCGAGGGTCTCTGAACACTGAAGCTTTCTTT	CASSRGSLNTEAFF
once	TRBV7-2	-	15	TRBJ1-4	TGTGCCAGCAGCTTAGGGTCGTTCCCCGAGAGGAAACTGTTTTTT	CASSLGSFPERKLFF
-	TRBV4-3	-	15	TRBJ2-1	TGCGCCAGCAGCCAAGGGGGGCCCTCCTACAATGAGCAGTTCTTC	CASSQGGPSYNEQFF
-	TRBV5-1	TRBD1	13	TRBJ2-7	TGCGCCAGCAGAGAGGGGGCGCAATACGAGCAGTACTTC	CASREGAQYEQYF
few	TRBV2	-	14	TRBJ1-3	TGTGCCAGATCGGGACTGCATACTGGAAACACCATATATTTT	CARSGLHTGNTIYF
-	TRBV6-6	TRBD2	13	TRBJ2-1	TGTGCCAGCAGGACTAGCGATACAAATGAGCAGTTCTTC	CASRTSDTNEQFF
-	TRBV19	-	13	TRBJ1-1	TGTGCCAGTAGGGACATGGGAGGAACTGAAGCTTTCTTT	CASRDMGGTEAFF
-	TRBV2	-	12	TRBJ2-3	TGTGCCAGCCAAGACCTGATGGCTACGCAGTATTTT	CASQDLMATQYF
-	TRBV7-2	-	15	TRBJ1-1	TGTGCCAGCAGCCTGGACAGCCTCATGAACACTGAAGCTTTCTTT	CASSLDSLMNTEAFF
-	TRBV6-9	-	12	TRBJ2-6	TGTGCCAGCAGTTACTCGGACGGCGTCCTGACTTTC	CASSYSDGVLTF
-	TRBV6-1	-	15	TRBJ2-3	TGTGCCAGCAGTCTTACCCCGACAGGTAGTTATACGCAGTATTTT	CASSLTPTGSYTQYF
-	TRBV29-1	TRBD2	15	TRBJ2-7	TGCAGCGTTGGGCAGGCGACTAGCGGTTTCTACGAGCAGTACTTC	CSVGQATSGFYEQYF
-	TRBV4-3	-	16	TRBJ1-1	TGCGCCAGCAGCCACCAAACCCGGCAGGGGCGGACTGAAGCTTTCTTT	CASSHQTRQGRTEAFF
once	TRBV10-3	-	13	TRBJ2-7	TGTGCCATCAGCCCCGAGTCCTCCTACGAGCAGTACTTC	CAISPESSYEQYF
-	TRBV15	-	12	TRBJ1-4	TGTGCCACCAGGGGAACTAATGAAAAACTGTTTTTT	CATRGTNEKLFF
once	TRBV7-7	-	13	TRBJ2-5	TGTGCCAGCAGCTTATGGAGACAAGAGACCCAGTACTTC	CASSLWRQETQYF
-	TRBV30	-	13	TRBJ1-2	TGTGCCTGGGCAGCGACGGGGGGGTATGGCTACACCTTC	CAWAATGGYGYTF
-	TRBV6-5	TRBD1	13	TRBJ1-6	TGTGCCAGCAGTTATACAGGGGCATCACCCCTCCACTTT	CASSYTGASPLHF
-	TRBV5-1	-	14	TRBJ2-1	TGCGCCAGCAGCTTTGGGCAGAACTACAATGAGCAGTTCTTC	CASSFGQNYNEQFF
-	TRBV6-6	TRBD2	12	TRBJ2-1	TGTGCCAGCAGCCCGGCCGGGGGGGAGCAGTTCTTC	CASSPAGGEQFF
once	TRBV19	-	16	TRBJ1-5	TGTGCCAGTAGTATAGGCGGTGGGGGGCGGAATCAGCCCCAGCATTTT	CASSIGGGGRNQPQHF
-	TRBV19	-	16	TRBJ1-6	TGTGCCAGTGGGTTAGGGGCGATACATTCAGATTCACCCCTCCACTTT	CASGLGAIHSDSPLHF
-	TRBV19	-	15	TRBJ2-2	TGTGCCAGTAGTATGGGACAAAGGAACACCGGGGAGCTGTTTTTT	CASSMGQRNTGELFF
-	TRBV2	-	12	TRBJ2-5	TGTGCCAGCAGTGAATCTCAGGAGACCCAGTACTTC	CASSESQETQYF
few	TRBV18	-	14	TRBJ1-4	TGTGCCAGCTCACCATCCACCTACGCTGAAAAACTGTTTTTT	CASSPSTYAEKLFF
-	TRBV5-3	-	12	TRBJ2-5	TGTGCCAGAAGCGGGAAGACAGAGACCCAGTACTTC	CARSGKTETQYF
-	TRBV5-6	-	14	TRBJ1-1	TGTGCCAGCAGCCGCGGGGTGGCGAACACTGAAGCTTTCTTT	CASSRGVANTEAFF
-	TRBV11-2	-	15	TRBJ1-1	TGTGCCAGCAGCTTAATCGGGACCCGAGGGACTGAAGCTTTCTTT	CASSLIGTRGTEAFF
-	TRBV30	-	12	TRBJ1-2	TGTGCCTGGGCGACAGGCTCCCATGGCTACACCTTC	CAWATGSHGYTF
-	TRBV4-3	-	14	TRBJ1-1	TGCGCCAGCAGCCTAGGGACGGTGAACACTGAAGCTTTCTTT	CASSLGTVNTEAFF
-	TRBV4-3	-	16	TRBJ2-1	TGCGCCAGCAGCCGGATTACCGGGACATCCAACAATGAGCAGTTCTTC	CASSRITGTSNNEQFF
once	TRBV6-1	-	15	TRBJ2-7	TGTGCCAGCACGGAGGATTGGGACTTAAACTACGAGCAGTACTTC	CASTEDWDLNYEQYF
once	TRBV29-1	TRBD2	16	TRBJ2-1	TGCAGCGTCGTGACCTGGATAGCGGGGCACTACAATGAGCAGTTCTTC	CSVVTWIAGHYNEQFF
-	TRBV25-1	TRBD1	13	TRBJ2-3	TGTGCCAGCAGCGACAGGGTCGCGGATACGCAGTATTTT	CASSDRVADTQYF
once	TRBV4-3	-	14	TRBJ2-3	TGCGCCAGCAGCCCCTTCGTCCGCACAGATACGCAGTATTTT	CASSPFVRTDTQYF
-	TRBV5-1	TRBD2	17	TRBJ2-3	TGCGCCAGCAGCTTGGATTTTCCTAGCGGGGGAGCAAATACGCAGTATTTT	CASSLDFPSGGANTQYF